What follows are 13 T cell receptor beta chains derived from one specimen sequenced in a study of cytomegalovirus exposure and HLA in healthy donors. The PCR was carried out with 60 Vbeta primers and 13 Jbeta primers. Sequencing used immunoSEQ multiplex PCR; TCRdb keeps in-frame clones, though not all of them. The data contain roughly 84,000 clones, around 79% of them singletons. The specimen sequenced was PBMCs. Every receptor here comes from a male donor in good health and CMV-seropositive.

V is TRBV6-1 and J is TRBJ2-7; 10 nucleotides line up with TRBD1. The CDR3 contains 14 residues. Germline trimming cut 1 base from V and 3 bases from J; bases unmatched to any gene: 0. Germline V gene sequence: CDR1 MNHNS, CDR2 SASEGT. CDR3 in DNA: TGTGCCAGCAGTGAAGGGACAGGGGGCTACGAGCAGTACTTC. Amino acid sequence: CASSEGTGGYEQYF.

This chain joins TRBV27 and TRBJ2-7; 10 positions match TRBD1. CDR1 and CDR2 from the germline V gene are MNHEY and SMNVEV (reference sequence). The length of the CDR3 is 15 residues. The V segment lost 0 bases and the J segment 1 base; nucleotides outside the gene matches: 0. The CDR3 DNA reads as TGTGCCAGCAGTTTATCGGGACAGGGGTCCTACGAGCAGTACTTC. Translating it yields CASSLSGQGSYEQYF.

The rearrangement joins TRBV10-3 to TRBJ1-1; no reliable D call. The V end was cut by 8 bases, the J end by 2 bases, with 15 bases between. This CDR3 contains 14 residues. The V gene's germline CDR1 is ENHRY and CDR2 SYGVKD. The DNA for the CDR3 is TGTGCCATCGTTGGCGGGGATTTTAACACTGAAGCTTTCTTT. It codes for CAIVGGDFNTEAFF.

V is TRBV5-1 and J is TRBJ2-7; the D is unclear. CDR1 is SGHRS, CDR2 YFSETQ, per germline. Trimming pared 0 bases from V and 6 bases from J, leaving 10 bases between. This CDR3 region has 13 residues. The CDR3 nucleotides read TGCGCCAGCAGCTTGGATAGCAACCTCGAGCAGTACTTC. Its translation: CASSLDSNLEQYF.

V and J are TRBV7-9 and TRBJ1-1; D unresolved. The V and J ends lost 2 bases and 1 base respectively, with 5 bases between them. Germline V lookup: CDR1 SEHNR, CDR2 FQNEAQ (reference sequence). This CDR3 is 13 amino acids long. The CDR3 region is CASSLSRNTEAFF. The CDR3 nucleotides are TGTGCCAGCAGCTTATCTAGGAACACTGAAGCTTTCTTT.

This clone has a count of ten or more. This chain's CDR3 is CASSIVQGIRTGELFF. CDR3 nucleotide sequence: TGTGCCAGTAGTATAGTTCAGGGAATAAGGACCGGGGAGCTGTTTTTT. V usage is TRBV19 and J usage is TRBJ2-2, with D perhaps TRBD1 (5 bases). CDR1 is LNHDA, CDR2 SQIVND, per germline (reference sequence). CDR3 length: 16 residues. Trimming pared 1 base from V and 5 bases from J, leaving 14 bases between.

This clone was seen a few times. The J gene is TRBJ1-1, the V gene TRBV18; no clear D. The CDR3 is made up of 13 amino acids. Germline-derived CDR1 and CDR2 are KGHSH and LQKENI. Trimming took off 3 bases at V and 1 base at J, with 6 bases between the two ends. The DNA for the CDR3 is TGTGCCAGCTCACCGGGCGAGAACACTGAAGCTTTCTTT. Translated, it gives CASSPGENTEAFF.

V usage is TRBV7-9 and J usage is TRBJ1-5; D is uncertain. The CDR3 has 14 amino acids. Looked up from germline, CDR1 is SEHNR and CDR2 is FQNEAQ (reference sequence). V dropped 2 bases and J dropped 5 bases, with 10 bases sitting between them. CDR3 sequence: CASSLTREDQPQHF. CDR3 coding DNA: TGTGCCAGCAGCTTAACTAGGGAAGATCAGCCCCAGCATTTT.

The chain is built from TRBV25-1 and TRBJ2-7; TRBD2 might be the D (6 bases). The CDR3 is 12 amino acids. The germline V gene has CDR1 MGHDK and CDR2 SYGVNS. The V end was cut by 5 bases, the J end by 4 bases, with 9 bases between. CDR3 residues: CASSRDSYEQYF. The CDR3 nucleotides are TGTGCCAGCAGTCGGGACTCTTACGAGCAGTACTTC.

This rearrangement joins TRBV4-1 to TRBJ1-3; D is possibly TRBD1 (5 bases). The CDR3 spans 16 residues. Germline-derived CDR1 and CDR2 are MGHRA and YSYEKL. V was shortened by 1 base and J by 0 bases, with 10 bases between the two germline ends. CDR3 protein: CASSQGWQGSGNTIYF. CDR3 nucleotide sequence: TGCGCCAGCAGCCAAGGGTGGCAGGGCTCTGGAAACACCATATATTTT.

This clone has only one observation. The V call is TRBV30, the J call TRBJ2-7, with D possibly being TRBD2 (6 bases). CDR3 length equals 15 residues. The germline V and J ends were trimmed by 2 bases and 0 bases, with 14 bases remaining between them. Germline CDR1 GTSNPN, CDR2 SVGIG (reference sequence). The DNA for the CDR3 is TGTGCCTGGAGTCTGAAGGGACTCAGCTCCTACGAGCAGTACTTC. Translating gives CAWSLKGLSSYEQYF. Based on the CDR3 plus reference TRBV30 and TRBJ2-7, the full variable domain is SQTIHQWPATLVQPVGSPLSLECTVEGTSNPNLYWYRQAAGRGLQLLFYSVGIGQISSEVPQNLSASRPQDRQFILSSKKLLLSDSGFYLCAWSLKGLSSYEQYFGPGTRLTVT.

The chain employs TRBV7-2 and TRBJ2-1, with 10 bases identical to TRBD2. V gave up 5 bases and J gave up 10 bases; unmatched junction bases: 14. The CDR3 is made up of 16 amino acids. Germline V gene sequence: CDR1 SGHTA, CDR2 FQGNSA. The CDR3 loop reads CASSPPGLAGEGEQFF. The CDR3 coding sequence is TGTGCCAGCAGCCCCCCCGGGCTAGCGGGAGAGGGGGAGCAGTTCTTC.

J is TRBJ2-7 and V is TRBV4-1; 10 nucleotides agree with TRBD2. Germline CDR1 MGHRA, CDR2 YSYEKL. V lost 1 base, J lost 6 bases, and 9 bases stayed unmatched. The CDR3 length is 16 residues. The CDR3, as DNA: TGCGCCAGCAGCCAAGCAAGCCTAGCGGGAGCCGGCGAGCAGTACTTC. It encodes CASSQASLAGAGEQYF.